One and the same sample provided the 9 T cell receptor beta chains below, sequenced in a study of T cells in localized non-small cell lung cancer. TCRdb's table, derived via immunoSEQ multiplex PCR, lists solely in-frame clones and lacks some. This sample has 25,000 or so clones, with 80% to 90% found just once. Sequenced material: peripheral blood, taken before any cancer treatment. Receptor source: a male donor at least 60 years old with stage I lung adenocarcinoma.

This sequence joins TRBV6-5 and TRBJ1-2; TRBD1 might be the D (5 bases). The length of the CDR3 is 14 residues. Germline CDR1 MNHEY, CDR2 SVGAGI. V lost 6 bases and J lost 4, with 15 bases in between. CDR3 in amino acids: CASRPSQETYGYTF. The DNA of the CDR3 is TGTGCCAGCAGACCCTCACAGGAAACCTATGGCTACACCTTC.

The rearrangement joins TRBV6-5 to TRBJ2-7; 9 bases are shared with TRBD1. This CDR3 comprises 16 residues. V was clipped by 0 bases and J by 2 bases; unmatched bases: 5. CDR1 MNHEY and CDR2 SVGAGI come from the germline V gene. The CDR3 region has the DNA TGTGCCAGCAGTTACTCGCTAGGGACAGGGCCCTACGAGCAGTACTTC. Protein sequence: CASSYSLGTGPYEQYF.

Here the CDR3 reads CASSSGGAGAHNEQFF. CDR3 sequence (DNA): TGTGCCAGCAGCTCGGGGGGAGCGGGGGCTCACAATGAGCAGTTCTTC. The rearrangement links TRBV7-6 to TRBJ2-1; 8 bases agree with TRBD2. The CDR3 totals 16 residues. The V segment lost 4 bases and the J segment 5 bases; nucleotides outside the gene matches: 10. Germline CDR1 and CDR2: SGHVS and FNYEAQ. Full variable domain (missing parts from reference TRBV7-6 and TRBJ2-1): GAGVSQSPRYKVTKRGQDVALRCDPISGHVSLYWYRQALGQGPEFLTYFNYEAQQDKSGLPNDRFSAERPEGSISTLTIQRTEQRDSAMYRCASSSGGAGAHNEQFFGPGTRLTVL.

On this clone itself: This sample also contains other DNA sequences that code for the same CDR3. V gene TRBV28 combines with J gene TRBJ1-3, with D hard to call. Trimming stripped 5 bases from V and 0 bases from J, with 8 bases between. CDR1 MDHEN and CDR2 SYDVKM come from the germline V gene. The CDR3 has 14 amino acids. The CDR3 DNA reads as TGTGCCAGCAGTCGAGAGCACTCTGGAAACACCATATATTTT. Amino acids: CASSREHSGNTIYF.

This clone appeared once. The chain combines TRBV7-6 with TRBJ2-3, with D unresolved. The V gene's germline CDR1 is SGHVS and CDR2 FNYEAQ. Between the trimmed V and J ends, which lost 4 bases and 3 bases, there was a span of 8 bases. The CDR3 has 13 amino acids. CDR3 DNA: TGTGCCAGCAGCTCCTACTTGACAGATACGCAGTATTTT. Translation gives CASSSYLTDTQYF.

The chain is built from TRBV4-2 and TRBJ1-3; no reliable D call. Germline CDR1 is LGHNA and CDR2 is YNFKEQ. V was trimmed by 6 bases and J by 0 bases, leaving 18 bases between them. The CDR3 covers 17 residues. The CDR3 bases are TGTGCCAGCAGATCTGTAACAAGTACCTACTCTGGAAACACCATATATTTT. This gives the protein CASRSVTSTYSGNTIYF.

This clone was seen a handful of times. The chain couples TRBV18 to TRBJ2-7, with TRBD1 matching 11 bases. The J segment lost 4 bases and the V segment lost 4 bases, leaving 6 bases of the junction unmatched. The CDR3 length is 15 residues. The germline V gene has CDR1 KGHSH and CDR2 LQKENI. In nucleotides, the CDR3 is TGTGCCAGCTCACAACCGGGACAGGGGGTATACGAGCAGTACTTC. The encoded protein is CASSQPGQGVYEQYF.

The chain is built from TRBV4-2 and TRBJ1-2; tentatively, D is TRBD1 (6 bases). The CDR3 is made up of 14 amino acids. Germline V gene lookup returns CDR1 LGHNA and CDR2 YNFKEQ. The V and J ends lost 2 bases and 6 bases respectively, with 13 bases between them. CDR3 residues: CASSQFNREDGYTF. Here the CDR3 DNA reads TGTGCCAGCAGCCAATTTAACAGGGAGGATGGCTACACCTTC.

The chain employs TRBV27 and TRBJ2-1; D remains unclear. V was shortened by 3 bases and J by 9 bases, with 6 bases between the two germline ends. Germline CDR1 reads MNHEY; CDR2 reads SMNVEV (reference sequence). There are 11 residues in the CDR3. The CDR3 DNA is TGTGCCAGCAGTTTCGGCGGTGAGCAGTTCTTC. The encoded protein is CASSFGGEQFF.